This TCR beta chain emerged from a study of blood T cell repertoires in COVID-19 (dated by TCRdb to 2020 to 2021). As for the study more broadly: Samples from collaborators originated in the United States, Italy and Spain and spanned both the acute and convalescent phases of COVID-19. The prospective study material was composed of cDNA or gDNA derived from T cells, B-cell-depleted T cells, or PBMCs. Deeply sampled blood TCRbeta repertoires from subjects exposed to, actively infected with, or recovered from COVID-19 were included in the dataset. The repertoires were released in a freely available public database intended as a resource for research on the immune response to SARS-CoV-2. Samples came from the ongoing ImmuneRACE study (first 160 participants) plus 1,254 subjects from 6 global collaborators. Nearly every sample came with metadata listing a de-identified subject ID, COVID-19 status, age in years and sex. Where available, HLA class I and class II types were obtained from metadata supplied by the sample provider rather than from assay-based typing.

TCRbeta CDR3 regions were amplified from genomic DNA by means of the immunoSEQ Assay, a bias-controlled multiplex PCR. In the source study's methods: The number of nucleated cells in each sample was estimated by amplification of reference gene primers within the assay. To quantify the absolute abundance of each unique TCRbeta CDR3 rearrangement, sequence reads were collapsed and filtered. For each sample, productive Simpson clonality was calculated as the square root of Simpson's diversity index across productive rearrangements. Not all clones reach the TCRdb copy of this immuneACCESS table, which keeps in-frame sequences only. Checked studies attribute under half of the gap to unresolved V genes and leave the rest unexplained. V and J calls and clone size come straight from that table; D and trimming were deduced from the DNA. For this sample there are about 200,000 clones; 86% appear just once. The ten biggest clones cover roughly 10% of the sample.

Via the germline V gene, CDR1 is SGHRS and CDR2 YFSETQ. The CDR3 goes from the cysteine to the phenylalanine over 15 residues. Only the CDR3 part of the read is kept: 45 bases, read in frame from the first base. V is reduced by 2 bases and J by 2 bases, leaving a spacing of 10 bases between them. One collaborating source in Seattle enrolled patients during active infection and followed them longitudinally through the course of disease. Whole blood was collected in K2EDTA tubes by collaborating institutions according to the institutions' own protocols. For TCRbeta analysis, collaborator samples were shipped as frozen whole blood, as isolated PBMCs, or as DNA extracted from either sample type. Summary of the overall study and its limitations: How much clinical and demographic metadata was included differed by source and by participant, and the metadata was provided uncurated.

In this sample, this clone turned up many times. The clone's antigen remains unknown. No qualities accompany the bases; no much larger clone lies one base away. This TCR was sampled from a woman aged 45-60 years with COVID-19, enrolled during active disease. In this chain, TRBV5-1 is recombined with TRBJ2-2; no D gene is confidently identified. The sequenced sample was peripheral blood. The sequence in DNA is TGCGCCAGCAGCTTTTCGTCCACTAACACCGGGGAGCTGTTTTTT. Its product reads: CASSFSSTNTGELFF.